Listed below are T cell receptor beta chains from one sample, sequenced in a study of T cell responses to AZD1222 COVID-19 vaccine. The table came from immunoSEQ multiplex PCR; TCRdb's copy has only in-frame clones and leaves some out. This table holds some 170,000 clones, just over 90% found once. Sample: peripheral blood, taken 28 days after the second AZD1222 dose. Source of these receptors: an adult who received the AZD1222 COVID-19 vaccine. The CDR3 runs from the conserved cysteine through the conserved F or W. D genes are given only for firm matches. Size is stated for part of the rows, as once, few or many counts, or as a class when the clone is expanded.

abundance | d_gene | j_gene | v_gene | CDR3aa | CDR3nt
NA | NA | TRBJ1-5 | TRBV7-8 | CASSRDRNQPQHF | TGTGCCAGCAGCCGCGACCGCAATCAGCCCCAGCATTTT
once | NA | TRBJ1-1 | TRBV27 | CASRAWRGSMNTEAFF | TGTGCCAGCAGGGCCTGGCGGGGAAGCATGAACACTGAAGCTTTCTTT
once | TRBD1 | TRBJ1-1 | TRBV4-1 | CASSQATGRYTEAFF | TGCGCCAGCAGCCAAGCGACAGGGCGATATACTGAAGCTTTCTTT
NA | TRBD1 | TRBJ1-5 | TRBV3-1/TRBV3-2 | CASSLGQGAREGQPQHF | TGTGCCAGCAGCCTCGGACAGGGGGCGCGGGAGGGTCAGCCCCAGCATTTT
NA | NA | TRBJ1-3 | TRBV6-1 | CASSEPVSGNTIYF | TGTGCCAGCAGTGAACCAGTCTCTGGAAACACCATATATTTT
NA | NA | TRBJ2-1 | TRBV18 | CASSEQGSYNEQFF | TGTGCCAGCTCGGAACAGGGCTCCTACAATGAGCAGTTCTTC
NA | NA | TRBJ1-1 | TRBV7-2 | CAGVRDGNTEAFF | TGTGCCGGCGTCCGGGACGGGAACACTGAAGCTTTCTTT
NA | NA | TRBJ2-7 | TRBV6-5 | CASRGLRGTPYEQYF | TGTGCCAGCAGGGGATTACGGGGGACTCCCTACGAGCAGTACTTC
NA | TRBD2 | TRBJ2-3 | TRBV3-1/TRBV3-2 | CASSRLAGGTDTQYF | TGTGCCAGCAGCCGATTAGCGGGGGGCACAGATACGCAGTATTTT
NA | NA | TRBJ2-1 | TRBV11-2 | CASSLDRLGEQFF | TGTGCCAGCAGCTTAGACCGTCTCGGTGAGCAGTTCTTC
few | NA | TRBJ1-1 | TRBV19 | CASSMVGGIAEAFF | TGTGCCAGTAGTATGGTTGGGGGGATCGCTGAAGCTTTCTTT
NA | NA | TRBJ1-5 | TRBV27 | CASRGGAVDSNQPQHF | TGTGCCAGCCGCGGAGGGGCAGTCGATAGCAATCAGCCCCAGCATTTT
NA | TRBD2 | TRBJ2-4 | TRBV4-1 | CASSQVLAGGKNIQYF | TGCGCCAGCAGCCAAGTACTAGCGGGGGGGAAAAACATTCAGTACTTC
NA | TRBD1 | TRBJ2-7 | TRBV4-1 | CASSQVYDRGLPYEQYF | TGCGCCAGCAGCCAAGTCTACGACAGGGGCTTGCCCTACGAGCAGTACTTC
NA | NA | TRBJ2-6 | TRBV6-5 | CASSSDNSGANVLTF | TGTGCCAGCAGTTCCGACAACTCTGGGGCCAACGTCCTGACTTTC
once | NA | TRBJ2-2 | TRBV3-1/TRBV3-2 | CASHFRGTSTGELFF | TGTGCCAGCCACTTCCGCGGGACTTCCACCGGGGAGCTGTTTTTT
NA | TRBD2 | TRBJ2-5 | TRBV11-2 | CASSLWASGGRGETQYF | TGTGCCAGCAGCTTATGGGCTAGCGGGGGCCGTGGGGAGACCCAGTACTTC
NA | NA | TRBJ1-3 | TRBV20-1 | CSARVENTIYF | TGCAGTGCTAGAGTTGAAAACACCATATATTTT
once | NA | TRBJ2-5 | TRBV5-1 | CASSLRPGPQETQYF | TGCGCCAGCAGCTTGCGGCCGGGGCCCCAAGAGACCCAGTACTTC
once | NA | TRBJ1-1 | TRBV7-9 | CASSPVSGDTEAFF | TGTGCCAGCAGCCCAGTCTCGGGGGACACTGAAGCTTTCTTT
NA | NA | TRBJ2-6 | TRBV6-1 | CASSDGMVSGANVLTF | TGTGCCAGCAGTGATGGCATGGTCTCCGGGGCCAACGTCCTGACTTTC
NA | NA | TRBJ2-7 | TRBV18 | CASSPGVFLPGEQYF | TGTGCCAGCTCACCAGGGGTTTTCCTTCCTGGGGAGCAGTACTTC
NA | NA | TRBJ2-1 | TRBV27 | CASSPNTYNEQFF | TGTGCCAGCAGTCCCAACACCTACAATGAGCAGTTCTTC
once | NA | TRBJ2-1 | TRBV29-1 | CSVGDGRNDEQFF | TGCAGCGTAGGGGACGGTCGGAACGATGAGCAGTTCTTC
NA | TRBD2 | TRBJ2-3 | TRBV7-3 | CASSLIGGAGITSTDTQYF | TGTGCCAGCAGCTTGATCGGGGGGGCAGGTATCACCAGCACAGATACGCAGTATTTT
NA | NA | TRBJ2-7 | TRBV11-2 | CASRTRDIAYEQYF | TGTGCCAGCAGGACCCGGGACATAGCCTACGAGCAGTACTTC
NA | NA | TRBJ2-5 | TRBV7-2 | CASSPRETQYF | TGTGCCAGCAGCCCCCGGGAGACCCAGTACTTC
NA | NA | TRBJ1-3 | TRBV4-1 | CASSHYSGSGNTIYF | TGCGCCAGCAGCCATTACTCGGGCTCTGGAAACACCATATATTTT
NA | NA | TRBJ2-7 | TRBV3-1/TRBV3-2 | CASSREGKRESYEQYF | TGTGCCAGCAGCCGCGAAGGGAAACGGGAGTCCTACGAGCAGTACTTC
NA | NA | TRBJ1-1 | TRBV7-7 | CASSWDRDTEAFF | TGTGCCAGCAGCTGGGACCGAGACACTGAAGCTTTCTTT
NA | NA | TRBJ1-1 | TRBV15 | CATSRGKGTNTEAFF | TGTGCCACCAGCAGAGGCAAGGGGACGAACACTGAAGCTTTCTTT
NA | NA | TRBJ2-7 | TRBV18 | CASSSSQTYEQYF | TGTGCCAGCTCATCGTCCCAAACCTACGAGCAGTACTTC
NA | NA | TRBJ1-2 | TRBV6-2/TRBV6-3 | CASSHARDYGYTF | TGTGCCAGCAGCCACGCCAGGGACTATGGCTACACCTTC
NA | TRBD2 | TRBJ2-7 | TRBV5-1 | CASSLTLAGYEQYF | TGCGCCAGCAGCTTGACCCTAGCGGGCTACGAGCAGTACTTC
NA | NA | TRBJ1-2 | TRBV7-9 | CASSLGQYNYGYTF | TGTGCCAGCAGCTTAGGACAGTATAACTATGGCTACACCTTC
NA | NA | TRBJ1-3 | TRBV5-5 | CASSLPGSSGNTIYF | TGTGCCAGCAGCTTGCCAGGGAGCTCTGGAAACACCATATATTTT
once | NA | TRBJ1-5 | TRBV29-1 | CSISIGGNQPQHF | TGCAGCATCTCGATTGGGGGCAATCAGCCCCAGCATTTT
NA | NA | TRBJ2-1 | TRBV12-3/TRBV12-4 | CASSLRENSEFF | TGTGCCAGCAGTCTCAGGGAGAATAGTGAGTTCTTC
NA | NA | TRBJ1-5 | TRBV27 | CASSLSAGAGQPQHF | TGTGCCAGCAGTTTATCTGCAGGGGCGGGCCAGCCCCAGCATTTT